The 20 T cell receptor beta chains reported below all come from one sample, sequenced in a study of metastatic and nonmetastatic thyroid tumors. TCRdb re-analyzed the PCR reads using MiXCR. The table has 5,500 to 9,000 clones, around 20% seen once. Not a single patient had been given any form of treatment at any point before undergoing thyroid surgery. The sequenced sample consisted of adjacent normal tissue. The source is a female donor with papillary thyroid cancer or a benign thyroid nodule (not recorded which). Some clones in this sample may be carry-over from other donors' samples.

At least ten counts were recorded for this clone. The gene calls are TRBV5-6 and TRBJ2-3; D is unclear. The CDR3 extends over 12 amino acids. CDR1 and CDR2 (germline): SGHDT, YYEEEE. Trimming took 2 bases from V and 5 from J, leaving 6 bases between them. For the CDR3, the DNA is TGTGCCAGCAGCTTCCCGGGAGATACGCAGTATTTT. It translates to CASSFPGDTQYF.

This clone was recorded at least ten times. One junction end disagrees with the germline gene, perhaps due to a read error. The chain combines TRBV7-7 with TRBJ1-4; D uncertain. This CDR3 spans 15 amino acids. Germline CDR1 SSHAT, CDR2 FNYEAQ (reference sequence). The CDR3 DNA follows: TGTGCTAGCAGCCCCTCGGGGTTACTACGTGAAAAACTGTTTTTT. It encodes CASSPSGLLREKLFF.

The chain has TRBV3-1 and TRBJ2-2; unclear D gene. Per the germline V gene, CDR1 is LGHDT and CDR2 is YNNKEL (reference sequence). Trimming shortened V by 1 base and J by 7 bases, and 13 bases separated the two germline ends. The CDR3 spans 15 residues. The DNA for the CDR3 is TGTGCCAGCAGCCAAGGGTTTGGCTGGGTCGGGGAGCTGTTTTTT. This gives the protein CASSQGFGWVGELFF. The full variable domain, with the rest looked up from reference TRBV3-1 and TRBJ2-2, is DTAVSQTPKYLVTQMGNDKSIKCEQNLGHDTMYWYKQDSKKFLKIMFSYNNKELIINETVPNRFSPKSPDKAHLNLHINSLELGDSAVYFCASSQGFGWVGELFFGEGSRLTVL.

This clone was seen just once. The V gene is TRBV7-2, the J gene TRBJ2-1; 9 nucleotides align to TRBD2. The CDR3 has 17 amino acids. The V segment lost 3 bases and the J segment 0 bases; nucleotides outside the gene matches: 6. Per germline, CDR1 SGHTA and CDR2 FQGNSA. CDR3 amino acids: CASSLSGGPLSYNEQFF. The CDR3 coding sequence is TGTGCCAGCAGCTTGAGCGGGGGGCCACTCTCCTACAATGAGCAGTTCTTC.

By its share, this clone is medium-sized. This rearrangement joins TRBV12-3 or TRBV12-4 to TRBJ1-1; no clear D. CDR3 length equals 14 residues. The V end was cut by 6 bases, the J end by 0 bases, with 11 bases between. CDR3 in DNA: TGTGCCAGCAGCTATCTGTCGATGAACACTGAAGCTTTCTTT. This sequence encodes CASSYLSMNTEAFF.

The chain couples TRBV20-1 to TRBJ2-1, with TRBD2 matching 8 bases. This CDR3 comprises 13 residues. J gave up 8 bases and V 6 bases, and 9 bases lay outside the gene matches. Germline CDR1 and CDR2: DFQATT and SNEGSKA (reference sequence). The CDR3 loop is CSARSGIRDEQFF. In nucleotides, the CDR3 is TGCAGTGCCCGTAGCGGGATAAGGGATGAGCAGTTCTTC.

The V gene is TRBV15, the J gene TRBJ1-3, with 7 bases fitting TRBD1. V was clipped by 3 bases and J by 0 bases; unmatched bases: 2. Per germline, CDR1 LNHNV and CDR2 YYDKDF (reference sequence). CDR3 length: 15 amino acids. CDR3 region: CATSSGTDSGNTIYF. Here the CDR3 DNA reads TGTGCCACCAGCAGTGGGACAGACTCTGGAAACACCATATATTTT.

This clone showed up many times. The chain uses TRBV15 and TRBJ2-1, with D perhaps TRBD1 or TRBD2 (6 bases each). Per the germline V gene, CDR1 is LNHNV and CDR2 is YYDKDF (reference sequence). V shed 1 base and J shed 6 bases, with 16 bases lying between them. The CDR3 consists of 16 residues. The CDR3 nucleotides read TGTGCCACCAGCAGAGGGTCCGGGGGCGGTGGCAATGAGCAGTTCTTC. It yields the protein CATSRGSGGGGNEQFF.

This clone was seen at least ten times. A read error may be the cause here, since a much bigger clone is one base away. This sequence joins TRBV7-6 and TRBJ2-1; TRBD2 agrees at 7 bases. Germline CDR1 SGHVS, CDR2 FNYEAQ. V lost 5 bases, J lost 9 bases, and 22 bases stayed unmatched. The CDR3 is 18 amino acids. The CDR3 protein is CASSPHATSVRVSGEQFF. As DNA, the CDR3 is TGTGCCAGCAGCCCCCACGCTACTAGCGTGAGAGTTAGTGGTGAGCAGTTCTTC.

Details on this clone: This may be a read error: a much more frequent sequence differs by one nucleotide. The V call is TRBV11-3, the J call TRBJ1-3; D gene unclear. The CDR3 consists of 13 residues. Trimming cost V 5 bases and J 7 bases, with 12 bases left between them. Germline loops: CDR1 SGHNT, CDR2 YENEEA. The CDR3 region is CASSPPPINTIYF. The CDR3 DNA reads as TGTGCCAGCAGCCCCCCCCCGATTAACACCATATATTTT.

The rearrangement uses TRBV11-1 and TRBJ2-7; D possibly matches TRBD1 or TRBD2 (6 bases each). Germline CDR1 SGHAT, CDR2 FQDESV (reference sequence). CDR3 length: 16 amino acids. The V gene lost 5 bases and the J gene lost 1 base, with 18 bases spanning the gap. This chain's CDR3 is CASSPRSRGRSYEQYF. As DNA, the CDR3 is TGTGCCAGCAGCCCCCGCAGTCGGGGGCGGTCCTACGAGCAGTACTTC.

In its sample, this clone ranks as medium-sized. The chain recombines TRBV10-2 with TRBJ2-7; D remains ambiguous. The V gene's germline CDR1 is WSHSY and CDR2 SAAADI. The CDR3 runs 13 residues. Trimming stripped 6 bases from V and 9 bases from J, with 18 bases between. The CDR3 reads CASREGFQSGQYF. The CDR3 DNA sequence: TGCGCCAGCAGAGAAGGATTCCAATCTGGGCAGTACTTC.

This clone was recorded many times. The junction does not match germline at one end; this may be a read error. CDR3 sequence (DNA): TGCGCCAGCAGCTTGGGCTCTAGCGTAGAGACCCAGTACTTC. As protein: CASSLGSSVETQYF. The chain combines TRBV5-4 with TRBJ2-5; a weak D match, TRBD2 (6 bases). The V gene's germline CDR1 is SGHNT and CDR2 YYREEE (reference sequence). The CDR3 has 14 amino acids.

This clone is deemed medium-sized. V usage is TRBV6-5 and J usage is TRBJ1-2, with no clear D. The CDR3 contains 14 residues. The V end was cut by 0 bases, the J end by 8 bases, with 13 bases between. Germline assignment: CDR1 MNHEY and CDR2 SVGAGI. CDR3 protein: CASSYSTTSGGYTF. The CDR3 DNA follows: TGTGCCAGCAGTTACTCGACGACGAGCGGAGGCTACACCTTC.

The CDR3 protein is CASSQDGTTSGRLQQYF. As DNA, the CDR3 is TGTGCCAGCAGCCAAGATGGTACTACTAGCGGGAGATTGCAGCAGTACTTC. The genes are TRBV6-4 and TRBJ2-7, with 11 bases matching TRBD2. Unmatched junction bases numbered 18, after V lost 6 bases and J lost 8 bases. Germline lookup yields CDR1 MRHNA and CDR2 SNTAGT. The CDR3 runs 17 residues.

This clone was detected ten times or more. A single base separates this from a much larger clone, so it may be a read error. J is TRBJ1-2 and V is TRBV20-1; a possible D gene is TRBD1 (6 bases). CDR1 and CDR2 (germline): DFQATT, SNEGSKA (reference sequence). CDR3 length: 14 residues. V lost 5 bases, J lost 4 bases, and 17 bases lay in between. CDR3 loop: CSAGAGAITYGYTF. In nucleotides, the CDR3 is TGCAGTGCTGGGGCAGGGGCTATTACCTATGGCTACACCTTC.

This clone showed up just a few times. The CDR3 DNA reads as TGTGCCAGCAGTATTCCGGGACTAGCGAGATACAATGAGCAGTTCTTC. As protein: CASSIPGLARYNEQFF. The genes are TRBV6-1 and TRBJ2-1, with TRBD2 identical over 10 bases. With V trimmed by 5 bases and J by 4 bases, 8 bases remained unmatched. Per germline, CDR1 MNHNS and CDR2 SASEGT. The CDR3 runs 16 residues.

This clone was picked up many times. This sequence joins TRBV6-7 and TRBJ2-7, with 11 bases matching TRBD1. TRBV6-7 is an open reading frame whose function is uncertain. The J segment lost 9 bases and the V segment lost 0 bases, leaving 13 bases of the junction unmatched. This CDR3 has 17 amino acids. As DNA, the CDR3 is TGTGCCAGCAGTTACTCGGGACCGGGACAGGGGGTATTCTGGCAGTACTTC. This sequence encodes CASSYSGPGQGVFWQYF.

This clone was picked up a small number of times. V usage is TRBV12-3 or TRBV12-4 and J usage is TRBJ2-1; D may be TRBD2 (5 bases). The CDR3 consists of 15 residues. V lost 6 bases and J lost 0, with 12 bases in between. The CDR3 here is CASSPGLGSYNEQFF. The CDR3 nucleotides are TGTGCCAGCAGCCCAGGACTCGGCTCCTACAATGAGCAGTTCTTC.

This clone ranks as large (0.1 to 1%). V is TRBV4-2 and J is TRBJ2-5; D not certain. Germline values: CDR1 LGHNA, CDR2 YNFKEQ. V lost 4 bases and J lost 1, with 7 bases in between. This CDR3 has 13 amino acids. The CDR3 region has the DNA TGTGCCAGCAGCCGGATAATCCAAGAGACCCAGTACTTC. It codes for CASSRIIQETQYF.